This T cell receptor beta chain was recovered during a study of blood T cell repertoires in COVID-19. On the study more broadly: Sample material is recorded as cDNA or gDNA derived from T cells, B-cell-depleted T cells, or PBMCs.

This table comes from immunoSEQ multiplex PCR, and its TCRdb copy is limited to in-frame clones, with some not included. The sample lists 300,000 or so clones; more than 75% were seen once. The J segment lost 7 bases and the V segment lost 0 bases, leaving 10 bases of the junction unmatched. The V gene's germline CDR1 is GTSNPN and CDR2 SVGIG (reference sequence). This CDR3 has 16 residues. The V and J genes are TRBV30 and TRBJ1-2; 11 bases line up with TRBD1. Sequenced input: PBMCs or T cells enriched from blood (not recorded which). This clonotype was obtained from a man in his fifties or sixties who had recovered from COVID-19. CDR3 coding DNA: TGTGCCTGGAGTGTACCGGGGACAGGGGGTGTAAGTGGCTACACCTTC. It yields the protein CAWSVPGTGGVSGYTF. The entire variable domain, with the rest obtained from reference TRBV30 and TRBJ1-2, is as follows: SQTIHQWPATLVQPVGSPLSLECTVEGTSNPNLYWYRQAAGRGLQLLFYSVGIGQISSEVPQNLSASRPQDRQFILSSKKLLLSDSGFYLCAWSVPGTGGVSGYTFGSGTRLTVV.